The T cell receptor beta chain described here comes from a study of T cell changes during pregnancy in multiple sclerosis. This clone has only a few counts. The repertoire was sequenced with immunoSEQ multiplex PCR; TCRdb's copy has only in-frame clones and lacks some. The repertoire holds about 100,000 clones, with about 90% as singletons. The CDR3 runs to 12 residues. The germline V gene encodes CDR1 GTSNPN and CDR2 SVGIG (reference sequence). V was cut by 0 bases and J by 4 bases, with 6 bases left in between. The chain has TRBV30 and TRBJ1-1; D is undetermined. This sequence originates from a female donor in good health, enrolled as a control in a pregnancy study. Sample: peripheral blood, taken in the third trimester of pregnancy. Written as DNA, the CDR3 is TGTGCCTGGAGTGTAACGGGCACTGAAGCTTTCTTT. Its translation: CAWSVTGTEAFF.